The 29 T cell receptor beta chains below all came from one sample that was sequenced in a study of T-cell reconstitution after alpha-beta-depleted transplantation in children (dated by TCRdb to about 2016). The library was produced with PCR. Instrument on record: Illumina HiSeq 2500. Molecular barcoding was employed in the preparation of TCR libraries, with unique molecular identifiers being used to normalize TCRbeta repertoire quantification. TCRdb cleaned the public reads at Q25 with fastp, built clones with MiXCR and kept in-frame beta chains. Rows are combined by CDR3 protein, so each entry shows the most common genes and DNA. In all, the sample holds approximately 350,000 distinct CDR3 sequences, and roughly 16% of those were seen once. The ten largest make up roughly 41% of the sample. The treatment or condition label on this specimen signifies: allogeneic hematopoietic cell transplantation with graft depleted of TCRalphabeta T cells and CD19 B cells.

This specimen was PBMCs, mostly from graft donor cells, taken 360 days after TCRalphabeta/CD19-depleted stem cell transplant. These receptors were collected from a male patient aged 2 to 10 who had a stem cell transplant for acute lymphoblastic leukemia, so the T cells may come from the graft donor.

The DNA for the CDR3 is TGTGCCAGCAGCCCAGGGGCGATCGGGTATGGCTACACCTTC. Translating gives CASSPGAIGYGYTF. The chain combines TRBV12-3 or TRBV12-4 with TRBJ1-2, with a weak D call TRBD1 (6 bases). V lost 6 bases and J 5 bases, leaving 16 bases between the germline ends. The CDR3 spans 14 residues.

The genes are TRBV29-1 and TRBJ2-7; TRBD2 agrees at 7 bases. V was pared by 5 bases and J by 0 bases, with 4 bases of the junction left unmatched. CDR1 and CDR2 (germline): SQVTM, ANQGSEA. The CDR3 consists of 13 residues. DNA for the CDR3: TGCAGCGTTAGTGGGGGGGGCTCCTACGAGCAGTACTTC. Its translation: CSVSGGGSYEQYF.

The chain uses TRBV9 and TRBJ2-7; possibly TRBD1 or TRBD2 for D (5 bases each). The germline V gene has CDR1 SGDLS and CDR2 YYNGEE. The CDR3 has 14 amino acids. Trimming left V 0 bases short and J 3 bases short, with 10 bases between. DNA for the CDR3: TGTGCCAGCAGCGTAGATGGGACCATCTACGAGCAGTACTTC. Its protein is CASSVDGTIYEQYF. Based on the CDR3 plus reference TRBV9 and TRBJ2-7, the full variable domain is DSGVTQTPKHLITATGQRVTLRCSPRSGDLSVYWYQQSLDQGLQFLIQYYNGEERAKGNILERFSAQQFPDLHSELNLSSLELGDSALYFCASSVDGTIYEQYFGPGTRLTVT.

The chain uses TRBV28 and TRBJ2-7, with D tentatively TRBD2 (7 bases). Germline CDR1 MDHEN, CDR2 SYDVKM. The CDR3 contains 15 residues. V shed 3 bases and J shed 2 bases, with 14 bases lying between them. CDR3 in amino acids: CASSFWGGVPYEQYF. The CDR3, as DNA: TGTGCCAGCAGTTTCTGGGGGGGCGTCCCCTACGAGCAGTACTTC.

V and J are TRBV5-4 and TRBJ2-7, with D perhaps assigned TRBD1 or TRBD2 (6 bases each). The ends were cut back, 4 bases at V and 1 base at J, with 12 bases in the middle. The CDR3 is made up of 14 amino acids. Germline CDR1 SGHNT, CDR2 YYREEE (reference sequence). CDR3 region: CASSHRGGSYEQYF. The CDR3 DNA is TGTGCCAGCAGCCACAGAGGGGGGTCCTACGAGCAGTACTTC.

This clonotype was seen a handful of times. The chain employs TRBV21-1 and TRBJ2-7; TRBD2 is the table's D call and was not checked against the DNA. TRBV21-1 is labeled a pseudogene. The CDR3 is 16 residues long. This CDR3 is CASSKDWNLSGYEQYF. Written as DNA, the CDR3 is TGTGCCAGCAGCAAAGATTGGAACCTTAGCGGGTACGAGCAGTACTTC.

This clonotype has a handful of counts. The chain links TRBV4-2 to TRBJ2-6; TRBD2 might be the D (5 bases). The V end was cut by 0 bases, the J end by 5 bases, with 14 bases between. Germline CDR1 reads LGHNA; CDR2 reads YNFKEQ. This CDR3 has 17 amino acids. In nucleotides, the CDR3 is TGTGCCAGCAGCCAAGAGGACCTAGCCTCGTGGGCCAACGTCCTGACTTTC. Its protein product is CASSQEDLASWANVLTF.

This clonotype was observed many times. J is TRBJ2-2 and V is TRBV7-9; 8 bases agree with TRBD1. CDR3 length equals 14 residues. Germline CDR1 is SEHNR and CDR2 is FQNEAQ (reference sequence). With 5 bases clipped from V and 7 bases from J, the junction kept 6 bases outside the gene matches. This chain's CDR3 is CASSLTGVGGELFF. As DNA, the CDR3 is TGTGCCAGCAGCCTGACAGGGGTCGGCGGGGAGCTGTTTTTT.

A few counts support this clonotype. V usage is TRBV7-6 and J usage is TRBJ2-1; 7 bases line up with TRBD2. The germline CDR1 and CDR2 sequences are SGHVS and FNYEAQ. CDR3 length equals 16 residues. Trimming cost V 1 base and J 7 bases; bases outside gene matches: 10. CDR3 DNA: TGTGCCAGCAGCTTAGATGCGGGAGCGGTTTGGAATGAGCAGTTCTTC. It specifies CASSLDAGAVWNEQFF.

This clonotype was counted at least ten times. The chain carries TRBV12-3 or TRBV12-4 and TRBJ2-1; TRBD2 agrees at 14 bases. The CDR3 runs to 17 residues. J gave up 10 bases and V 5 bases, and 13 bases lay outside the gene matches. This CDR3 is CASSPSQGLAGVHEQFF. The CDR3 bases are TGTGCCAGCAGTCCCAGCCAGGGACTAGCGGGAGTTCACGAGCAGTTCTTC.

A remark on this clonotype: The junction shows a germline mismatch at one end, possibly a read error. The chain couples TRBV7-7 to TRBJ2-1; D gene uncertain. The germline V gene encodes CDR1 SSHAT and CDR2 FNYEAQ (reference sequence). CDR3 length: 13 residues. CDR3 protein: CASSRDLDNEQFF. The CDR3 region has the DNA TGTGCTAGCAGCCGTGACTTAGACAATGAGCAGTTCTTC. The variable domain in full, with the rest retrieved from reference TRBV7-7 and TRBJ2-1, is GAGVSQSPRYKVTKRGQDVTLRCDPISSHATLYWYQQALGQGPEFLTYFNYEAQPDKSGLPSDRFSAERPEGSISTLTIQRTEQRDSAMYRCASSRDLDNEQFFGPGTRLTVL.

This chain uses TRBV4-1 with TRBJ2-7; D is uncertain. CDR1 is MGHRA, CDR2 YSYEKL, per germline. CDR3 size: 14 residues. The V and J ends lost 1 base and 6 bases respectively, with 13 bases between them. This CDR3 is CASSQVSRVREQYF. The CDR3 DNA reads TGCGCCAGCAGCCAAGTGTCAAGGGTCCGCGAGCAGTACTTC.

There are a few counts of this clonotype. This rearrangement joins TRBV10-3 to TRBJ1-1, with a weak D call TRBD1 (5 bases). V shed 7 bases and J shed 4 bases, with 16 bases lying between them. CDR1 is ENHRY, CDR2 SYGVKD, per germline. This CDR3 contains 14 residues. The CDR3 sequence is CAINQQRGGTEAFF. DNA of the CDR3: TGTGCCATCAACCAACAGAGGGGCGGCACTGAAGCTTTCTTT.

The V and J genes are TRBV28 and TRBJ2-3; D is unresolved. The CDR3 is 12 residues long. V lost 3 bases and J 7 bases, leaving 8 bases between the germline ends. Germline V gene sequence: CDR1 MDHEN, CDR2 SYDVKM. CDR3 coding DNA: TGTGCCAGCAGTTTTTCCCTAAATACGCAGTATTTT. Translating gives CASSFSLNTQYF.

The J gene is TRBJ1-2, the V gene TRBV30; 7 nucleotides agree with TRBD1. The germline V gene encodes CDR1 GTSNPN and CDR2 SVGIG (reference sequence). Trimming cost V 1 base and J 0 bases; bases outside gene matches: 2. The CDR3 sequence is 14 residues long. The chain's CDR3 is CAWSGRGPNYGYTF. The CDR3 nucleotides read TGTGCCTGGAGTGGAAGGGGGCCTAACTATGGCTACACCTTC.

The J gene is TRBJ2-2, the V gene TRBV27; 9 positions agree with TRBD1. Germline V lookup: CDR1 MNHEY, CDR2 SMNVEV (reference sequence). V lost 3 bases and J lost 8; bases outside the gene matches: 7. This CDR3 has 15 amino acids. The CDR3 spells CASSFGTGRSGELFF. For the CDR3, the DNA is TGTGCCAGCAGTTTCGGGACAGGGAGATCGGGGGAGCTGTTTTTT.

This chain links TRBV12-3 or TRBV12-4 with TRBJ2-5; 7 positions match TRBD1. J gave up 1 base and V 6 bases, and 8 bases lay outside the gene matches. The CDR3 spans 15 residues. The CDR3 nucleotides are TGTGCCAGCAGCCCCGTGACAGGGCTCCAAGAGACCCAGTACTTC. Protein product: CASSPVTGLQETQYF.

The chain recombines TRBV7-2 with TRBJ2-5, with TRBD1 identical over 7 bases. The V segment lost 5 bases and the J segment 4 bases; nucleotides outside the gene matches: 7. This CDR3 has 14 residues. Germline CDR1 is SGHTA and CDR2 is FQGNSA. The CDR3: CASSPAGGGETQYF. CDR3 sequence (DNA): TGTGCCAGCAGCCCCGCAGGGGGTGGAGAGACCCAGTACTTC.

This chain connects TRBV6-2 or TRBV6-3 to TRBJ2-1, with TRBD2 identical over 10 bases. CDR1 and CDR2 from the germline V gene are MNHEY and SVGEGT. This CDR3 contains 17 residues. Trimming removed 1 base from V and 4 bases from J; junction bases left unmatched: 7. DNA of the CDR3: TGTGCCAGCAGTTACTTGCCGGGACTAGCGTTTTACAATGAGCAGTTCTTC. Its protein product is CASSYLPGLAFYNEQFF.

The chain couples TRBV4-1 to TRBJ1-1; D unresolved. There are 15 residues in the CDR3. Germline values: CDR1 MGHRA, CDR2 YSYEKL. With 0 bases removed from V and 1 base from J, the gap between germline ends came to 9 bases. CDR3 in amino acids: CASSQEINPNTEAFF. CDR3 bases: TGCGCCAGCAGCCAAGAGATTAACCCGAACACTGAAGCTTTCTTT.

This clonotype has more than one count but fewer than ten. The genes are TRBV9 and TRBJ2-5; D might be TRBD1 or TRBD2, each matching 5 bases. Trimming left V 0 bases short and J 5 bases short, with 14 bases between. Germline V gives CDR1 SGDLS, CDR2 YYNGEE. The CDR3 has 15 amino acids. The chain's CDR3 is CASSVVVGALETQYF. CDR3 nucleotide sequence: TGTGCCAGCAGCGTAGTGGTCGGGGCTTTGGAGACCCAGTACTTC.

The rearrangement uses TRBV20-1 and TRBJ2-5, with TRBD2 identical over 8 bases. The germline gives CDR1 DFQATT, CDR2 SNEGSKA (reference sequence). The length of the CDR3 is 16 residues. The V gene end was trimmed by 6 bases and the J gene end by 3 bases; junction bases not matched to a gene: 15. The CDR3 sequence: CSATARRLATKETQYF. The CDR3 nucleotides read TGCAGTGCCACGGCGAGGAGACTAGCGACAAAAGAGACCCAGTACTTC.

This chain uses TRBV6-5 with TRBJ2-5, with 8 bases fitting TRBD1. From germline, CDR1 is MNHEY and CDR2 SVGAGI. J gave up 2 bases and V 5 bases, and 16 bases lay outside the gene matches. The CDR3 extends over 18 amino acids. This CDR3 is CASSPTSIAYRGQETQYF. The DNA of the CDR3 is TGTGCCAGCAGTCCGACCTCCATCGCTTACAGGGGGCAAGAGACCCAGTACTTC.

The chain is built from TRBV12-3 or TRBV12-4 and TRBJ2-5, with D unresolved. V gave up 3 bases and J gave up 7 bases, with 12 bases separating them. This CDR3 has 13 amino acids. The chain's CDR3 is CASSLKARGTQYF. The CDR3 DNA reads as TGTGCCAGCAGTTTGAAGGCCAGAGGGACCCAGTACTTC.

Many counts were recorded for this clonotype. This chain joins TRBV7-9 and TRBJ2-7; D ambiguous. The CDR3 runs to 14 residues. Trimming cost V 5 bases and J 2 bases, with 13 bases left between them. Per germline, CDR1 SEHNR and CDR2 FQNEAQ (reference sequence). CDR3 residues: CASSDGRSPYEQYF. CDR3 coding DNA: TGTGCCAGCAGCGACGGACGGTCCCCCTACGAGCAGTACTTC.

There are a few counts of this clonotype. The chain carries TRBV7-2 and TRBJ2-7; no clear D. CDR3 length: 13 amino acids. CDR1 is SGHTA, CDR2 FQGNSA, per germline. The germline V and J ends were trimmed by 1 base and 5 bases, with 9 bases remaining between them. The CDR3 nucleotides read TGTGCCAGCAGCTTAGGCAGAGTACACGAGCAGTACTTC. This translates into CASSLGRVHEQYF.

The chain is built from TRBV20-1 and TRBJ1-2; 9 nucleotides line up with TRBD1. Germline V gene lookup returns CDR1 DFQATT and CDR2 SNEGSKA (reference sequence). V shed 6 bases and J 3 bases; nucleotides not matched to a gene: 8. CDR3 length: 14 amino acids. As DNA, the CDR3 is TGCAGTGCCTCGACAGGGGGGAGAGACTATGGCTACACCTTC. Translated, it gives CSASTGGRDYGYTF.

The CDR3 sequence: CASSQLFQERGEAFF. As DNA, the CDR3 is TGTGCCAGCAGCCAACTATTCCAGGAAAGGGGTGAAGCTTTCTTT. V gene TRBV3-1 combines with J gene TRBJ1-1; perhaps TRBD1 as D (5 bases). V dropped 2 bases and J dropped 7 bases, with 17 bases sitting between them. This CDR3 region has 15 residues. The germline V gene encodes CDR1 LGHDT and CDR2 YNNKEL (reference sequence).

This clonotype was observed a handful of times. The chain carries TRBV4-2 and TRBJ2-1; 7 nucleotides line up with TRBD2. The CDR3 contains 15 residues. The junction had 4 bases not matched to a gene; V was cut back by 1 base and J by 4 bases. Per the germline V gene, CDR1 is LGHNA and CDR2 is YNFKEQ. The CDR3 loop is CASSQAWEGYNEQFF. DNA for the CDR3: TGTGCCAGCAGCCAAGCGTGGGAGGGGTACAATGAGCAGTTCTTC.